Below are 4 T cell receptor beta chains sequenced from a single sample in a study of graft-versus-host responses after intestinal transplantation. These receptors' antigens are unknown. Only in-frame clones appear in the TCRdb table, and some are missing; sequencing was by immunoSEQ multiplex PCR. The table includes around 110,000 clones, over 85% detected once. The material was unstimulated CD4+ T cells sorted from spleen or lymph node cells, obtained before transplant. The receptor source for this set is a human donor who was the organ donor for an intestinal transplant.

V usage is TRBV6-1 and J usage is TRBJ2-5, with 9 bases matching TRBD2. Germline V gene data show CDR1 as MNHNS and CDR2 as SASEGT. The CDR3 contains 16 residues. The V segment lost 2 bases and the J segment 5 bases; nucleotides outside the gene matches: 9. In DNA form, the CDR3 reads TGTGCCAGCAGTGAACTGATGGCGGGAGGGGGGGAGACCCAGTACTTC. Its translation is CASSELMAGGGETQYF.

A single count supports this clone. The chain joins TRBV19 to TRBJ2-4, with D tentatively TRBD1 (7 bases). Germline V gene lookup returns CDR1 LNHDA and CDR2 SQIVND (reference sequence). The CDR3 has 13 amino acids. Trimming took 4 bases from V and 8 from J, leaving 12 bases between them. The CDR3 DNA reads TGTGCCAGTAGTACGACCAGGGGGGACATTCAGTACTTC. The encoded protein is CASSTTRGDIQYF.

The chain has TRBV28 and TRBJ2-7; D gene unclear. V was shortened by 5 bases and J by 0 bases, with 17 bases between the two germline ends. Looked up from germline, CDR1 is MDHEN and CDR2 is SYDVKM. The CDR3 is 16 residues long. CDR3 sequence: CASSPDRHPVSYEQYF. DNA of the CDR3: TGTGCCAGCAGTCCCGATCGACACCCCGTCTCCTACGAGCAGTACTTC.

The V call is TRBV19, the J call TRBJ1-1, with D possibly being TRBD1 (6 bases). Trimming shortened V by 3 bases and J by 5 bases, and 19 bases separated the two germline ends. Germline CDR1 reads LNHDA; CDR2 reads SQIVND (reference sequence). The CDR3 sequence is 16 residues long. The CDR3 sequence is CASSMRGREGETEAFF. CDR3 nucleotide sequence: TGTGCCAGTAGTATGCGGGGGAGGGAGGGGGAAACTGAAGCTTTCTTT.